The rows below give T cell receptor beta chains drawn from one sample of a study of T cell repertoires in aging, cancer and after chemotherapy. In TCRdb, the multiplex PCR reads were re-called with MiXCR into one record per CDR3 protein. The sample has about 8,000 distinct CDR3 sequences; roughly 30% are singletons. Sequenced: blood. The receptors derive from a human donor in good health. Each CDR3 is given with its conserved first and last residue. D genes are given only for firm matches. For some rows the clone size is stated as once, few or many, or as a class when expanded; others skip it.

cdr3_aa: CASSWAVSRDAQYF
cdr3_nt: TGTGCCAGCAGCTGGGCGGTGTCGCGCGATGCGCAGTATTTT
d_call: -
clone_size: few
j_call: TRBJ2-3
v_call: TRBV27

cdr3_aa: CASSPRGTGFVWMNTEAFF
cdr3_nt: TGTGCCAGCTCACCACGGGGGACAGGGTTCGTTTGGATGAACACTGAAGCTTTCTTT
d_call: TRBD1
clone_size: -
j_call: TRBJ1-1
v_call: TRBV18

cdr3_aa: CASSPGPWDTQYF
cdr3_nt: TGCGCCAGCAGCCCAGGCCCCTGGGATACGCAGTATTTT
d_call: -
clone_size: -
j_call: TRBJ2-3
v_call: TRBV5-1

cdr3_aa: CASSLRGETQYF
cdr3_nt: TGCGCCAGCAGCTTGAGGGGGGAGACCCAGTACTTC
d_call: -
clone_size: few
j_call: TRBJ2-5
v_call: TRBV5-1

cdr3_aa: CASSQTGISYEQYF
cdr3_nt: TGTGCCAGCAGTCAGACAGGGATCTCCTACGAGCAGTACTTC
d_call: TRBD1
clone_size: -
j_call: TRBJ2-7
v_call: TRBV6-5

cdr3_aa: CASSYSVRHLYSNQPQHF
cdr3_nt: TGTGCCAGCAGTTACTCCGTCCGACATCTGTATAGCAATCAGCCCCAGCATTTT
d_call: -
clone_size: -
j_call: TRBJ1-5
v_call: TRBV6-5

cdr3_aa: CASSLNRHSRNTGELFF
cdr3_nt: TGTGCCAGCAGTCTTAATCGACATTCTCGTAACACCGGGGAGCTGTTTTTT
d_call: -
clone_size: -
j_call: TRBJ2-2
v_call: TRBV28

cdr3_aa: CASSLVGGETQYF
cdr3_nt: TGTGCTAGCAGCTTAGTGGGGGGAGAGACCCAGTACTTC
d_call: -
clone_size: -
j_call: TRBJ2-5
v_call: TRBV7-6

cdr3_aa: CASSPGHPPGPYEQYF
cdr3_nt: TGTGCCAGCTCACCCGGACACCCCCCCGGGCCCTACGAGCAGTACTTC
d_call: -
clone_size: few
j_call: TRBJ2-7
v_call: TRBV18

cdr3_aa: CSAPQRPTDTQYF
cdr3_nt: TGCAGTGCTCCCCAACGACCCACAGATACGCAGTATTTT
d_call: -
clone_size: -
j_call: TRBJ2-3
v_call: TRBV20-1

cdr3_aa: CSATPASGGTDTQYF
cdr3_nt: TGCAGTGCTACTCCCGCCAGCGGGGGAACAGATACGCAGTATTTT
d_call: TRBD2
clone_size: once
j_call: TRBJ2-3
v_call: TRBV20-1

cdr3_aa: CASSSYASGPQETQYF
cdr3_nt: TGTGCCAGCAGCTCCTACGCCAGCGGGCCCCAAGAGACCCAGTACTTC
d_call: -
clone_size: -
j_call: TRBJ2-5
v_call: TRBV13

cdr3_aa: CASSPLQTGASYGYTF
cdr3_nt: TGTGCCAGCAGTCCACTCCAGACAGGGGCAAGCTATGGCTACACCTTC
d_call: TRBD1
clone_size: -
j_call: TRBJ1-2
v_call: TRBV27

cdr3_aa: CASSFGTRSYEQYF
cdr3_nt: TGTGCCAGCAGTTTCGGGACACGGTCCTACGAGCAGTACTTC
d_call: -
clone_size: -
j_call: TRBJ2-7
v_call: TRBV12-3/TRBV12-4

cdr3_aa: CASKFLTGSSYEQYF
cdr3_nt: TGTGCCAGCAAATTCCTCACAGGGAGCTCCTACGAGCAGTACTTC
d_call: -
clone_size: few
j_call: TRBJ2-7
v_call: TRBV27

cdr3_aa: CSVVPPGLETQYF
cdr3_nt: TGCAGCGTTGTACCCCCGGGTTTAGAGACCCAGTACTTC
d_call: -
clone_size: medium-sized
j_call: TRBJ2-5
v_call: TRBV29-1

cdr3_aa: CASSLARDGEQYF
cdr3_nt: TGTGCTAGCAGCTTAGCTCGGGACGGCGAGCAGTACTTC
d_call: -
clone_size: -
j_call: TRBJ2-7
v_call: TRBV7-4

cdr3_aa: CASRRGRMNTEAFF
cdr3_nt: TGTGCCAGTAGAAGGGGGCGGATGAACACTGAAGCTTTCTTT
d_call: TRBD1
clone_size: -
j_call: TRBJ1-1
v_call: TRBV19

cdr3_aa: CASSFLGRRATNEKLFF
cdr3_nt: TGTGCCAGCAGCTTCTTAGGTAGACGAGCAACTAATGAAAAACTGTTTTTT
d_call: -
clone_size: -
j_call: TRBJ1-4
v_call: TRBV5-5

cdr3_aa: CASSATEINQPQHF
cdr3_nt: TGTGCCAGCAGTGCGACAGAGATTAATCAGCCCCAGCATTTT
d_call: -
clone_size: -
j_call: TRBJ1-5
v_call: TRBV6-1

cdr3_aa: CASSIYTGEAFF
cdr3_nt: TGTGCCAGTAGTATCTACACTGGTGAAGCTTTCTTT
d_call: -
clone_size: medium-sized
j_call: TRBJ1-1
v_call: TRBV19